This T cell receptor (beta chain) originates from a study of shared clonotypes between healthy human individuals. Study observations and caveats: Compared with memory subsets, naive subsets generally had larger estimated richness. The naive CD4 repertoires of several donors were compared, and around 5% of clonotypes were shared.

This clone was seen just once. No antigen is known for it. The V segment lost 7 bases and the J segment 5 bases; nucleotides outside the gene matches: 3. Germline CDR1 LNHDA, CDR2 SQIVND (reference sequence). The CDR3 is 13 amino acids. Generated by immunoSEQ multiplex PCR, the TCRdb table keeps only in-frame clones and is missing some. The table records about 670,000 clones, about three quarters of them present only once. The sample comprised memory CD4+ T cells sorted from blood. Sample subset: CD45RA-negative fraction. The TCR sequence derives from a woman younger than 45 in good health. The gene calls are TRBV19 and TRBJ1-4; 8 nucleotides match TRBD1. As DNA, the CDR3 is TGTGCCAGTAAGGACAGGGACAATGAAAAACTGTTTTTT. This sequence encodes CASKDRDNEKLFF.